These 25 T cell receptor beta chains originate from one sample sequenced in a study of blood T cell repertoires in COVID-19 (dated by TCRdb to the early 2020s). Library generation was performed with the immunoSEQ multiplex PCR assay. Sourced from immuneACCESS, this table was stored by TCRdb with only in-frame sequences that have V and J called. A share of the clones is absent; for the studies checked, an unresolved V gene accounts for under half, and the remainder has no known explanation. The sample table lists 60,000 to 70,000 clones, 88% of them with a count of one. Around two fifths of the sample is held by the ten biggest clonotypes. Sequences were obtained from peripheral blood. The receptor set was obtained from a woman aged 60-70 years with COVID-19, enrolled during active disease.

The J gene is TRBJ2-3, the V gene TRBV29-1; 7 bases map to TRBD1. Germline CDR1 and CDR2: SQVTM and ANQGSEA. The length of the CDR3 is 14 residues. V lost 6 bases, J lost 5 bases, and 11 bases stayed unmatched. Here the CDR3 reads CSVRETGKRDTQYF. CDR3 nucleotide sequence: TGCAGCGTCCGAGAGACAGGGAAGCGAGATACGCAGTATTTT.

The chain recombines TRBV27 with TRBJ1-2; 10 bases fit TRBD1. The germline V gene has CDR1 MNHEY and CDR2 SMNVEV (reference sequence). With V trimmed by 3 bases and J by 5 bases, 3 bases remained unmatched. The CDR3 consists of 14 residues. The chain's CDR3 is CASSLTGGGYGYTF. The CDR3 region has the DNA TGTGCCAGCAGTTTGACAGGGGGCGGTTATGGCTACACCTTC.

This chain uses TRBV19 with TRBJ2-5; 8 bases fit TRBD2. The CDR3 contains 13 residues. Unmatched junction bases numbered 6, after V lost 7 bases and J lost 5 bases. Germline assignment: CDR1 LNHDA and CDR2 SQIVND (reference sequence). Written as DNA, the CDR3 is TGTGCCAGTAACCCGGGACTAGGGGAGACCCAGTACTTC. It yields the protein CASNPGLGETQYF.

The V call is TRBV19, the J call TRBJ2-5; tentatively, D is TRBD2 (7 bases). From germline, CDR1 is LNHDA and CDR2 SQIVND (reference sequence). The CDR3 loop spans 14 amino acids. V lost 10 bases, J lost 5 bases, and 20 bases lay in between. The CDR3 here is CATESGGRGETQYF. The CDR3 DNA follows: TGTGCCACCGAATCCGGGGGGCGCGGGGAGACCCAGTACTTC.

The V and J genes are TRBV12-3 or TRBV12-4 and TRBJ1-2; D gene unclear. Trimming cost V 5 bases and J 4 bases, with 8 bases left between them. The CDR3 has 12 residues. The CDR3 spells CASSTDGYGYTF. In DNA, the CDR3 is TGTGCCAGCAGTACAGACGGCTATGGCTACACCTTC.

With respect to this clone: With a much larger clone just one base away, this may be a read error. The identical CDR3 is also encoded by other nucleotide sequences in the sample. The chain carries TRBV6-2 or TRBV6-3 and TRBJ2-2, with D hard to call. The V gene's germline CDR1 is MNHEY and CDR2 SVGEGT. The V end lost 5 bases, the J end lost 5 bases, and 9 bases lay between the germline ends. CDR3 size: 13 residues. The CDR3: CASSLPETGELFF. CDR3 nucleotides: TGTGCCAGCAGTCTCCCCGAGACCGGGGAGCTGTTTTTT.

V usage is TRBV4-2 and J usage is TRBJ1-1, with D maybe TRBD1 (5 bases). CDR1 is LGHNA, CDR2 YNFKEQ, per germline. The CDR3 is 12 residues long. The V and J ends lost 6 bases and 1 base respectively, with 6 bases between them. The CDR3: CASRQGNTEAFF. The DNA of the CDR3 is TGTGCCAGCAGGCAGGGGAACACTGAAGCTTTCTTT.

The chain links TRBV4-3 to TRBJ2-7; 8 positions match TRBD2. Looked up from germline, CDR1 is LGHNA and CDR2 is YSLEER. V trimming: 2 bases; J trimming: 2 bases; junction bases outside the gene matches: 11. The CDR3 is 17 amino acids. The CDR3 reads CASSQSPGAGGPYEQYF. For the CDR3, the DNA is TGCGCCAGCAGCCAATCCCCGGGGGCGGGAGGTCCCTACGAGCAGTACTTC.

This chain's CDR3 is CASSQDSVYGYTF. As DNA, the CDR3 is TGTGCCAGCAGCCAAGATAGTGTCTATGGCTACACCTTC. V gene TRBV3-1 (or the pseudogene TRBV3-2) combines with J gene TRBJ1-2; D remains unclear. V lost 0 bases, J lost 4 bases, and 6 bases lay in between. The CDR3 length is 13 residues. Per germline, CDR1 LGHDT and CDR2 YNNKEL (reference sequence).

The chain recombines TRBV10-3 with TRBJ1-1; possible D gene TRBD1, 6 bases. The V and J ends lost 3 bases and 3 bases respectively, with 11 bases between them. The CDR3 runs to 14 residues. Germline V gene lookup returns CDR1 ENHRY and CDR2 SYGVKD. CDR3 region: CAISEGGRYTEAFF. In nucleotides, the CDR3 is TGTGCCATCAGTGAAGGGGGTCGGTACACTGAAGCTTTCTTT.

This clone was detected a few times. Germline is not matched at one junction end, which may reflect a read error. The chain uses TRBV6-1 and TRBJ1-5; a weak D match, TRBD1 (5 bases). CDR3 length: 14 amino acids. Germline loops: CDR1 MNHNS, CDR2 SASEGT. The CDR3 DNA reads TGTGCCAGCAGGGAAGCGATGGGGCATCAGCCCCAGCATTTT. This sequence encodes CASREAMGHQPQHF.

This clone has only a few counts. V and J are TRBV7-2 and TRBJ1-3; 7 nucleotides align to TRBD1. Per germline, CDR1 SGHTA and CDR2 FQGNSA. The CDR3 is made up of 15 amino acids. The ends lost 3 bases at V and 4 bases at J; junction bases unmatched: 6. The CDR3 DNA is TGTGCCAGCAGCTTCGATACAGGGGCAGGAAACACCATATATTTT. This codes for CASSFDTGAGNTIYF. The variable domain in full, with the rest retrieved from reference TRBV7-2 and TRBJ1-3, is GAGVSQSPSNKVTEKGKDVELRCDPISGHTALYWYRQSLGQGLEFLIYFQGNSAPDKSGLPSDRFSAERTGGSVSTLTIQRTQQEDSAVYLCASSFDTGAGNTIYFGEGSWLTVV.

The chain has TRBV14 and TRBJ1-6; no clear D. V was pared by 0 bases and J by 4 bases, with 7 bases between. This CDR3 is 15 amino acids long. CDR1 and CDR2 (germline): SGHDN, FVKESK. As DNA, the CDR3 is TGTGCCAGCAGCCAAGATCCGGGGTATAATTCACCCCTCCACTTT. As protein: CASSQDPGYNSPLHF.

V usage is TRBV5-4 and J usage is TRBJ1-6; 7 bases are shared with TRBD1. Germline V lookup: CDR1 SGHNT, CDR2 YYREEE (reference sequence). CDR3 length: 14 residues. V gave up 5 bases and J gave up 5 bases; unmatched junction bases: 4. The CDR3 bases are TGTGCCAGCAGGGAAGGGACAGATAATTCACCCCTCCACTTT. This gives the protein CASREGTDNSPLHF.

V and J are TRBV6-5 and TRBJ2-4; D perhaps matches TRBD1 (5 bases). In germline, CDR1 is MNHEY, CDR2 SVGAGI. CDR3 size: 12 residues. Deletions cut 6 bases from V and 9 bases from J, with 12 bases between. The CDR3 nucleotides are TGTGCCAGCAGGAAAGACAGCCCCATTCAGTACTTC. This codes for CASRKDSPIQYF.

The genes are TRBV7-9 and TRBJ2-7; unclear D gene. This CDR3 contains 14 residues. Per germline, CDR1 SEHNR and CDR2 FQNEAQ (reference sequence). Trimming stripped 6 bases from V and 3 bases from J, with 15 bases between. CDR3 sequence (DNA): TGTGCCAGCAGTCAACAGTTGGCAAGCTACGAGCAGTACTTC. It is translated as CASSQQLASYEQYF.

V and J are TRBV19 and TRBJ1-5, with TRBD1 matching 9 bases. The trim removed 6 bases at V and 5 bases at J, leaving 2 bases unmatched. CDR1 is LNHDA, CDR2 SQIVND, per germline (reference sequence). The CDR3 covers 13 residues. DNA of the CDR3: TGTGCCAGTAGCTGGACAGGGGATCAGCCCCAGCATTTT. This translates into CASSWTGDQPQHF. Using reference TRBV19 and TRBJ1-5 for the parts outside the CDR3, the full variable domain is DGGITQSPKYLFRKEGQNVTLSCEQNLNHDAMYWYRQDPGQGLRLIYYSQIVNDFQKGDIAEGYSVSREKKESFPLTVTSAQKNPTAFYLCASSWTGDQPQHFGDGTRLSIL.

The V gene is TRBV20-1, the J gene TRBJ1-5; tentatively, D is TRBD1 (5 bases). The V gene's germline CDR1 is DFQATT and CDR2 SNEGSKA (reference sequence). This CDR3 region has 15 residues. Trimming removed 3 bases at V and 4 bases at J, with 16 bases between. CDR3: CSASPPAGQNQPQHF. CDR3 nucleotide sequence: TGCAGTGCTAGTCCCCCGGCGGGGCAGAATCAGCCCCAGCATTTT.

The rearrangement links TRBV29-1 to TRBJ2-1; D is ambiguous. There are 14 residues in the CDR3. Germline V gene sequence: CDR1 SQVTM, CDR2 ANQGSEA. Trimming cost V 4 bases and J 2 bases, with 12 bases left between them. CDR3 in amino acids: CSVVVSYTYNEQFF. The CDR3 coding sequence is TGCAGCGTTGTAGTGAGTTATACCTACAATGAGCAGTTCTTC.

This sequence joins TRBV11-3 and TRBJ1-2; D call uncertain. The CDR3 spans 14 residues. Germline V CDR1 and CDR2: SGHNT, YENEEA. V gave up 2 bases and J gave up 3 bases, with 10 bases separating them. CDR3 DNA sequence: TGTGCCAGCAGCTTACGGGGTAAAGACTATGGCTACACCTTC. It codes for CASSLRGKDYGYTF.

The chain employs TRBV7-9 and TRBJ1-2, with TRBD1 as a possible D gene (5 bases). The germline V gene encodes CDR1 SEHNR and CDR2 FQNEAQ (reference sequence). The V and J ends lost 0 bases and 2 bases respectively, with 10 bases between them. The CDR3 sequence is 15 residues long. CDR3 protein: CASSLAVGGNYGYTF. For the CDR3, the DNA is TGTGCCAGCAGCTTAGCAGTGGGGGGAAACTATGGCTACACCTTC.

The rearrangement joins TRBV4-2 to TRBJ1-6; 7 bases line up with TRBD1. This CDR3 has 15 amino acids. Germline-derived CDR1 and CDR2 are LGHNA and YNFKEQ. J was trimmed by 5 bases and V by 7 bases; bases with no gene match: 8. This CDR3 reads CASTVSGQHNSPLHF. DNA for the CDR3: TGTGCCAGCACCGTTTCGGGACAGCATAATTCACCCCTCCACTTT.

The rearrangement uses TRBV4-1 and TRBJ2-3, with a possible D match to TRBD2 (6 bases). V gave up 4 bases and J gave up 0 bases, with 11 bases separating them. The CDR3 covers 15 residues. Per germline, CDR1 MGHRA and CDR2 YSYEKL. CDR3 nucleotides: TGCGCCAGCAGCCTACTAGCATCAAGCACAGATACGCAGTATTTT. Its protein is CASSLLASSTDTQYF.

The count of this clone is one. The chain recombines TRBV19 with TRBJ2-7; D might be TRBD2 (6 bases). The V gene's germline CDR1 is LNHDA and CDR2 SQIVND (reference sequence). Deletions cut 4 bases from V and 3 bases from J, with 16 bases between. There are 15 residues in the CDR3. CDR3 nucleotide sequence: TGTGCCAGTAGTACCGGGACTGCGTTCGGCTACGAGCAGTACTTC. It encodes CASSTGTAFGYEQYF.

The chain links TRBV9 to TRBJ1-2; D is possibly TRBD1 (5 bases). The germline V gene has CDR1 SGDLS and CDR2 YYNGEE. V was trimmed by 3 bases and J by 8 bases, leaving 14 bases between them. The CDR3 sequence is 13 residues long. In nucleotides, the CDR3 is TGTGCCAGCAGCGCCCCAAGGGGCGAGGGCTACACCTTC. Residues: CASSAPRGEGYTF.